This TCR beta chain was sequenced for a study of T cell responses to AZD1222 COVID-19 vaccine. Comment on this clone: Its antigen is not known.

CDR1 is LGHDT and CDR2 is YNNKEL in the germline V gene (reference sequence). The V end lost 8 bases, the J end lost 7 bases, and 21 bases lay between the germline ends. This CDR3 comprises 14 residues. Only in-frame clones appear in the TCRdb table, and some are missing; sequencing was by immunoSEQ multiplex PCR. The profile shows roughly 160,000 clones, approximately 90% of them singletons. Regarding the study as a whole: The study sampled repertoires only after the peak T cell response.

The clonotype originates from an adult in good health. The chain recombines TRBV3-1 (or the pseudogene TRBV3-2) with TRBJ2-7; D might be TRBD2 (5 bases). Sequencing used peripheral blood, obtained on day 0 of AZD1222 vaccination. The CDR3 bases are TGTGCCAGCTCGCTGGGCCCCCTGGGGAGAGAGCAGTACTTC. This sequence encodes CASSLGPLGREQYF.